These T cell receptor beta chains were read from a single sample in a study of cytomegalovirus exposure and HLA in healthy donors. Profiling relied on immunoSEQ multiplex PCR, and the TCRdb table lists in-frame clones only, not all of them. Of roughly 200,000 clones listed, around 80% are singletons. The sequenced material came from PBMCs. These receptors all come from a woman aged 25 to 39 in good health and CMV-seronegative. Both conserved end residues are part of each CDR3. A D gene is named only where the DNA matches it firmly. A row's size may be missing; if present it is once, few, many or a size class.

TRBJ1-5 | TRBV2 | few | 13 | . | TGTGCCAGCAGGACAGATAGCAATCAGCCCCAGCATTTT | CASRTDSNQPQHF
TRBJ1-5 | TRBV2 | . | 14 | . | TGTGCCAGCAGTGAATGGCCCCCCGTTCAGCCCCAGCATTTT | CASSEWPPVQPQHF
TRBJ2-1 | TRBV11-2 | . | 15 | . | TGTGCCAGCAGCTACCCGTCAGGGATGGCTTCCGGACAGTTCTTC | CASSYPSGMASGQFF
TRBJ2-7 | TRBV5-1 | . | 18 | . | TGCGCCAGCAGCTCTTTCCCAGTAGGGGGGACTACCACCTACGAGCAGTACTTC | CASSSFPVGGTTTYEQYF
TRBJ1-2 | TRBV9 | once | 15 | . | TGTGCCAGCAGCGTAGAGAATGGGGGGGCTGGTGGCTACACCTTC | CASSVENGGAGGYTF
TRBJ2-2 | TRBV6-1 | . | 13 | . | TGTGCCAGCCTCCGGGAGAACACCGGGGAGCTGTTTTTT | CASLRENTGELFF
TRBJ1-5 | TRBV28 | few | 14 | . | TGTGCCAGCAGAACAGACAGGAGTATACAGCCCCAGCATTTT | CASRTDRSIQPQHF
TRBJ2-2 | TRBV6-5 | . | 14 | . | TGTGCCAGCAGTTACTCGAGCAAAGCCGGGGAGCTGTTTTTT | CASSYSSKAGELFF
TRBJ2-3 | TRBV7-6 | . | 15 | . | TGTGCCAGCAGCTCGGGGGGCCTTCGCACAGATACGCAGTATTTT | CASSSGGLRTDTQYF
TRBJ1-1 | TRBV5-1 | once | 16 | . | TGCGCCAGCAGCTTCTATATGACTCAAAGGAACACTGAAGCTTTCTTT | CASSFYMTQRNTEAFF
TRBJ2-3 | TRBV7-6 | . | 18 | TRBD2 | TGTGCCAGCAGCCAGGGACTAGCGGGAGTCGATAGCACAGATACGCAGTATTTT | CASSQGLAGVDSTDTQYF
TRBJ2-5 | TRBV5-1 | . | 14 | . | TGCGCCAGCAGCTTGGACACGGCGGAAGAGACCCAGTACTTC | CASSLDTAEETQYF
TRBJ1-2 | TRBV9 | once | 13 | . | TGTGCCAGCAGCGGACCCCAGGGTGATGGCTACACCTTC | CASSGPQGDGYTF
TRBJ2-7 | TRBV25-1 | once | 14 | . | TGTGCCAGCAGACAAACAGGGCTTTTCTACGAGCAGTACTTC | CASRQTGLFYEQYF
TRBJ2-6 | TRBV5-1 | once | 15 | . | TGCGCCAGCAGCTCGGGCGGGGCCCGGGCCAACGTCCTGACTTTC | CASSSGGARANVLTF
TRBJ2-1 | TRBV29-1 | . | 12 | TRBD2 | TGCAGCGGGACGGGAGGGCGCAATGAGCAGTTCTTC | CSGTGGRNEQFF
TRBJ1-1 | TRBV4-1 | . | 17 | TRBD1 | TGCGCCAGCAGACGACCGGGACAGGGGGCGCGAAACACTGAAGCTTTCTTT | CASRRPGQGARNTEAFF
TRBJ2-2 | TRBV27 | . | 15 | . | TGTGCCAGCAGTTTAGGGACAACCCGCACCGGGGAGCTGTTTTTT | CASSLGTTRTGELFF
TRBJ2-1 | TRBV5-1 | . | 13 | . | TGCGCCAGCAGCGTGGGAGGACAGGCGGAGCAGTTCTTC | CASSVGGQAEQFF
TRBJ2-2 | TRBV14 | few | 18 | . | TGTGCCAGCAGCCGCAATCGCCAGGGAAGGAGTTTCACCGGGGAGCTGTTTTTT | CASSRNRQGRSFTGELFF
TRBJ2-3 | TRBV19 | . | 14 | . | TGTGCCAGTAGGGTTGGAGGGGCGTTAGATACGCAGTATTTT | CASRVGGALDTQYF
TRBJ1-5 | TRBV18 | . | 15 | TRBD1 | TGTGCCAGCTCCCCGGAGGGACAGGGAAGGCAGCCCCAGCATTTT | CASSPEGQGRQPQHF
TRBJ1-6 | TRBV9 | . | 15 | TRBD1 | TGTGCCAGCAGCGTAAGGGACAGGGGGCAATCACCCCTCCACTTT | CASSVRDRGQSPLHF
TRBJ2-2 | TRBV4-2 | . | 17 | . | TGTGCCAGCAACCTTCATGAGGGGCGGGGGAACACCGGGGAGCTGTTTTTT | CASNLHEGRGNTGELFF
TRBJ2-3 | TRBV14 | . | 15 | . | TGTGCCAGCAGCCAAGAAAATTGGCGCACAGATACGCAGTATTTT | CASSQENWRTDTQYF
TRBJ2-1 | TRBV5-1 | . | 14 | . | TGCGCCAGCAGCTCCCTCCGACTAGTGTATGAGCAGTTCTTC | CASSSLRLVYEQFF
TRBJ1-1 | TRBV25-1 | . | 15 | TRBD1 | TGTGCCAGCAGGGGACAGGGGGGGTTTTTGGCTGAAGCTTTCTTT | CASRGQGGFLAEAFF
TRBJ1-2 | TRBV19 | few | 14 | . | TGTGCCAGTACCCCTCCCGACAGAGTCTATGGCTACACCTTC | CASTPPDRVYGYTF
TRBJ1-1 | TRBV19 | . | 16 | TRBD1 | TGTGCCAGTAGTAGTCCGACAGGGGGAGTTTACACTGAAGCTTTCTTT | CASSSPTGGVYTEAFF
TRBJ2-5 | TRBV7-9 | . | 12 | . | TGTGCCAGCAGCCCCCGGAGGGAGACCCAGTACTTC | CASSPRRETQYF
TRBJ1-1 | TRBV9 | . | 14 | . | TGTGCCAGCAGCGTAACGACAGGGAACACTGAAGCTTTCTTT | CASSVTTGNTEAFF
TRBJ2-7 | TRBV30 | . | 15 | . | TGTGCCTGGAGTGTAGGGCTTGGGGGCACCTACGAGCAGTACTTC | CAWSVGLGGTYEQYF
TRBJ1-4 | TRBV28 | . | 12 | . | TGTGCCAGCAGTGGCCTTAATGAAAAACTGTTTTTT | CASSGLNEKLFF
TRBJ2-3 | TRBV6-5 | . | 15 | . | TGTGCCAGCACCCCCTGGGGGCCCGGCACAGATACGCAGTATTTT | CASTPWGPGTDTQYF
TRBJ2-3 | TRBV6-6 | . | 15 | TRBD2 | TGTGCCAGCAGTTACGGACTAGCGGCCACAGATACGCAGTATTTT | CASSYGLAATDTQYF
TRBJ2-3 | TRBV30 | . | 15 | . | TGTGCCTGGAGTCAGCGAGGGGGTAGCACAGATACGCAGTATTTT | CAWSQRGGSTDTQYF
TRBJ2-3 | TRBV12-5 | . | 13 | . | TGTGCTAGTGGTTACGGTAGCACAGATACGCAGTATTTT | CASGYGSTDTQYF
TRBJ1-2 | TRBV6-5 | . | 14 | TRBD1 | TGTGCCACACTAAAGCACAGGGGATCCTATGGCTACACCTTC | CATLKHRGSYGYTF
TRBJ1-2 | TRBV5-1 | . | 12 | . | TGCGCCAGCAGCTTGGCGGCGGATGGCTACACCTTC | CASSLAADGYTF
TRBJ2-7 | TRBV5-1 | . | 13 | . | TGCGCCAGCAGCTTCACAGCCTCCCACGAGCAGTACTTC | CASSFTASHEQYF
TRBJ1-5 | TRBV30 | . | 15 | TRBD1 | TGTGCCTGGAGCCCGCGAGACAGGGATCTTCAGCCCCAGCATTTT | CAWSPRDRDLQPQHF
TRBJ2-7 | TRBV5-4 | . | 17 | TRBD1 | TGTGCCAGCAGCTCGGGAGGCGGGACAGGGGTTATTGGCGAGCAGTACTTC | CASSSGGGTGVIGEQYF
TRBJ2-7 | TRBV9 | . | 14 | TRBD1 | TGTGCCAGCAGCGCAGACCACAGGGGCGGGGAGCAGTACTTC | CASSADHRGGEQYF
TRBJ2-3 | TRBV7-9 | once | 16 | . | TGTGCCAGCAGCTTCGGTGGGGGGGCTAACACAGATACGCAGTATTTT | CASSFGGGANTDTQYF
TRBJ2-5 | TRBV6-1 | few | 14 | . | TGTGCCAGCAGTGAGTTTGGGCCCCAAGAGACCCAGTACTTC | CASSEFGPQETQYF
TRBJ1-1 | TRBV30 | . | 15 | . | TGTGCCTGGAAACCTATCATGACAGGCCCTCGTGAAGCTTTCTTT | CAWKPIMTGPREAFF
TRBJ2-7 | TRBV18 | . | 19 | . | TGTGCCAGCTCACCACTCCCCGTGGGGGCAGGGGGGCTTTTCAACGAGCAGTACTTC | CASSPLPVGAGGLFNEQYF
TRBJ1-1 | TRBV5-1 | . | 13 | . | TGCGCCAGCAGCCCCGTAGGGGACACTGAAGCTTTCTTT | CASSPVGDTEAFF
TRBJ2-1 | TRBV5-1 | . | 15 | TRBD1 | TGCGCCAGCAGCTTGGGGGCGGGACAGGGCAATGAGCAGTTCTTC | CASSLGAGQGNEQFF
TRBJ1-2 | TRBV28 | few | 12 | . | TGTGCCAGCAGTTCTGACAGCTATGGCTACACCTTC | CASSSDSYGYTF
TRBJ2-7 | TRBV15 | few | 15 | . | TGTGCCACCAGCAGAGTTCAGGCGAACTCCTACGAGCAGTACTTC | CATSRVQANSYEQYF
TRBJ1-2 | TRBV29-1 | few | 12 | . | TGCAGCGTTGAAGATTTGGCCTATGGCTACACCTTC | CSVEDLAYGYTF
TRBJ2-3 | TRBV27 | . | 18 | TRBD2 | TGTGCCAGCAGTTGGAGGGGGGCTAGCGGGAGAAACACAGATACGCAGTATTTT | CASSWRGASGRNTDTQYF
TRBJ2-2 | TRBV6-5 | . | 14 | TRBD1 | TGTGCCAGCACAAGGGGGCTTGACACCGGGGAGCTGTTTTTT | CASTRGLDTGELFF
TRBJ2-2 | TRBV7-2 | . | 15 | TRBD2 | TGTGCCAGCTACTCCGCGGGGGGGAACACCGGGGAGCTGTTTTTT | CASYSAGGNTGELFF
TRBJ1-3 | TRBV7-6 | . | 16 | . | TGTGCCAGCAGCTTAGGAGTGGTTAGCTCTGGAAACACCATATATTTT | CASSLGVVSSGNTIYF
TRBJ1-1 | TRBV6-5 | . | 15 | . | TGTGCCAGCAGTTACGATCAGGGAATGAACACTGAAGCTTTCTTT | CASSYDQGMNTEAFF
TRBJ2-7 | TRBV6-6 | . | 12 | . | TGTGCCAGCAGTTTCAATCGCCGGGAGCAGTACTTC | CASSFNRREQYF